One sample yielded the 20 T cell receptor beta chains listed below, sequenced in a study of T-cell reconstitution after alpha-beta-depleted transplantation in children. A library of TCRbeta sequences, prepared with unique molecular identifiers, was generated. TCRdb fed the PCR reads into MiXCR, producing one record per CDR3 protein. The data contain around 440,000 distinct CDR3 sequences, about 16% of them singletons. Material: PBMCs, mostly from graft donor cells, obtained 360 days after TCRalphabeta/CD19-depleted stem cell transplant. All receptors come from a boy under three years old who had a stem cell transplant for Wiskott-Aldrich syndrome, so the T cells may come from the graft donor.

This clonotype has a single count. J is TRBJ2-1 and V is TRBV24-1; no reliable D call. V lost 5 bases and J 4 bases, leaving 14 bases between the germline ends. This CDR3 spans 15 amino acids. CDR1 is KGHDR, CDR2 SFDVKD, per germline. In DNA, the CDR3 is TGTGCCACCAGTGGGCCTGGGAAAGAATACAATGAGCAGTTCTTC. As protein: CATSGPGKEYNEQFF.

The table lists this clonotype with a few counts. The rearrangement links TRBV10-1 to TRBJ2-5; D possibly corresponds to TRBD1 (5 bases). Germline CDR1 reads WNHNN; CDR2 reads SYGVQD (reference sequence). With 4 bases removed from V and 2 bases from J, the gap between germline ends came to 11 bases. This CDR3 region has 14 residues. This CDR3 is CASSGREKQETQYF. CDR3 nucleotide sequence: TGCGCCAGCAGTGGCAGGGAAAAGCAAGAGACCCAGTACTTC.

V and J are TRBV6-1 and TRBJ2-5; unclear D gene. Germline CDR1 and CDR2: MNHNS and SASEGT. The V end lost 2 bases, the J end lost 5 bases, and 9 bases lay between the germline ends. The CDR3 is made up of 13 amino acids. CDR3 region: CASSESVGETQYF. In nucleotides, the CDR3 is TGTGCCAGCAGTGAAAGCGTTGGTGAGACCCAGTACTTC.

This clonotype was observed at least ten times. This rearrangement joins TRBV5-1 to TRBJ1-2; 9 bases align to TRBD1. The CDR3 has 14 amino acids. CDR1 is SGHRS and CDR2 is YFSETQ in the germline V gene. J lost 4 bases, V lost 3 bases, and 4 bases had no gene match. The CDR3 DNA is TGCGCCAGCAGCTCGGGACAGGGATCCTATGGCTACACCTTC. Its translation is CASSSGQGSYGYTF. Filled out from reference TRBV5-1 and TRBJ1-2, the complete variable domain reads KAGVTQTPRYLIKTRGQQVTLSCSPISGHRSVSWYQQTPGQGLQFLFEYFSETQRNKGNFPGRFSGRQFSNSRSEMNVSTLELGDSALYLCASSSGQGSYGYTFGSGTRLTVV.

This rearrangement joins TRBV29-1 to TRBJ1-1, with no clear D. The CDR3 extends over 15 amino acids. V was cut by 3 bases and J by 1 base, with 15 bases left in between. CDR1 and CDR2 from the germline V gene are SQVTM and ANQGSEA. CDR3 DNA sequence: TGCAGCGTTGATCGTAGACGTTCACCGAACACTGAAGCTTTCTTT. Its protein product is CSVDRRRSPNTEAFF. The variable domain in full, with the rest retrieved from reference TRBV29-1 and TRBJ1-1, is SAVISQKPSRDICQRGTSLTIQCQVDSQVTMMFWYRQQPGQSLTLIATANQGSEATYESGFVIDKFPISRPNLTFSTLTVSNMSPEDSSIYLCSVDRRRSPNTEAFFGQGTRLTVV.

This clonotype was recorded a few times. The chain employs TRBV27 and TRBJ2-7, with D unclear. Germline loops: CDR1 MNHEY, CDR2 SMNVEV (reference sequence). V lost 8 bases, J lost 2 bases, and 13 bases lay in between. This CDR3 contains 13 residues. In DNA, the CDR3 is TGTGCCAGCGCCTTTAGTGGAACCTACGAGCAGTACTTC. Translation gives CASAFSGTYEQYF.

Turning to this clonotype: An end of the junction differs from the germline gene, which may be a read error. The genes are TRBV20-1 and TRBJ2-1, with 11 nucleotides matching TRBD2. The CDR3 contains 18 residues. The germline CDR1 and CDR2 sequences are DFQATT and SNEGSKA (reference sequence). In nucleotides, the CDR3 is TGCAGTGCTGGGGGGACCGGGACTAGCGGAGATTCCTGCAATGAGCAGTTCTTC. It yields the protein CSAGGTGTSGDSCNEQFF.

The chain is built from TRBV6-5 and TRBJ2-2; D may be TRBD2 (7 bases). Deletions cut 2 bases from V and 6 bases from J, with 13 bases between. The CDR3 loop spans 15 amino acids. Germline CDR1 is MNHEY and CDR2 is SVGAGI. CDR3 amino acids: CASSYRGAGPGELFF. Here the CDR3 DNA reads TGTGCCAGCAGTTACCGGGGGGCGGGACCCGGGGAGCTGTTTTTT.

V usage is TRBV4-3 and J usage is TRBJ2-7; D is ambiguous. CDR3 length: 11 amino acids. From germline, CDR1 is LGHNA and CDR2 YSLEER. Trimming removed 1 base at V and 12 bases at J, with 10 bases between. The DNA of the CDR3 is TGCGCCAGCAGCCAAGCGGCCCCCTGGTACTTC. Its translation: CASSQAAPWYF.

This clonotype was found a few times. J is TRBJ2-1 and V is TRBV4-3; no clear D. CDR3 size: 16 residues. The V gene lost 0 bases and the J gene lost 3 bases, with 12 bases spanning the gap. Germline V gene sequence: CDR1 LGHNA, CDR2 YSLEER. CDR3 coding DNA: TGCGCCAGCAGCCAAGATGCCAGCCCGTACTACAATGAGCAGTTCTTC. This codes for CASSQDASPYYNEQFF.

The chain employs TRBV12-3 or TRBV12-4 and TRBJ2-7, with D perhaps matching TRBD1 or TRBD2 (5 bases each). Trimming cost V 0 bases and J 3 bases, with 15 bases left between them. CDR3 size: 16 residues. The CDR3 reads CASSLAPGRKIYEQYF. The CDR3, as DNA: TGTGCCAGCAGTTTAGCGCCGGGACGGAAGATCTACGAGCAGTACTTC.

The chain combines TRBV10-3 with TRBJ2-6; 11 bases align to TRBD1. Germline values: CDR1 ENHRY, CDR2 SYGVKD. This CDR3 region has 18 residues. V trimming: 1 base; J trimming: 1 base; junction bases outside the gene matches: 3. CDR3 residues: CAISELGQGGSGANVLTF. CDR3 sequence (DNA): TGTGCCATCAGTGAGTTGGGACAGGGGGGGTCTGGGGCCAACGTCCTGACTTTC.

This clonotype was seen a few times. V gene TRBV10-3 combines with J gene TRBJ2-3; maybe TRBD1 (6 bases). Between the trimmed V and J ends, which lost 8 bases and 5 bases, there was a span of 14 bases. Germline V gene lookup returns CDR1 ENHRY and CDR2 SYGVKD. The CDR3 has 13 amino acids. CDR3 protein: CAISSGALDTQYF. The CDR3 bases are TGTGCCATCTCCTCAGGGGCACTAGATACGCAGTATTTT.

Only a few counts were recorded for this clonotype. The chain employs TRBV7-2 and TRBJ2-5; no definite D call. CDR3 length equals 12 residues. The germline CDR1 and CDR2 sequences are SGHTA and FQGNSA. The V end lost 2 bases, the J end lost 5 bases, and 6 bases lay between the germline ends. The CDR3 spells CASSLKRETQYF. The DNA for the CDR3 is TGTGCCAGCAGCTTAAAAAGGGAGACCCAGTACTTC.

This clonotype occurred a few times. This rearrangement joins TRBV29-1 to TRBJ2-4; 8 bases map to TRBD2. CDR1 is SQVTM, CDR2 ANQGSEA, per germline. V dropped 0 bases and J dropped 4; count of bases not matched to a gene: 5. This CDR3 has 15 residues. The CDR3 sequence is CSVEDPTSGKNIQYF. As DNA, the CDR3 is TGCAGCGTTGAAGATCCAACTAGCGGTAAAAACATTCAGTACTTC.

As for this clonotype: This sequence may be a read error, since a much larger clone differs from it by one base. The chain employs TRBV5-1 and TRBJ2-1; TRBD1 aligns across 9 bases. Germline lookup yields CDR1 SGHRS and CDR2 YFSETQ. The length of the CDR3 is 20 residues. The CDR3 reads CASILVVSTRGTGTDNEQFF. In DNA form, the CDR3 reads TGCGCCAGCATCTTGGTTGTCTCAACACGCGGGACAGGGACAGACAATGAGCAGTTCTTC.

This clonotype was seen a few times. The chain recombines TRBV14 with TRBJ2-2, with D tentatively TRBD2 (5 bases). V shed 2 bases and J shed 2 bases, with 12 bases lying between them. CDR3 size: 16 residues. Germline V gene lookup returns CDR1 SGHDN and CDR2 FVKESK. CDR3 nucleotide sequence: TGTGCCAGCAGCCAAAGGCGGACTTTAAACACCGGGGAGCTGTTTTTT. Its protein is CASSQRRTLNTGELFF.

This clonotype was picked up a small number of times. This rearrangement joins TRBV19 to TRBJ2-3; D remains unclear. Germline V gene sequence: CDR1 LNHDA, CDR2 SQIVND (reference sequence). CDR3 length: 13 amino acids. Trimming shortened V by 3 bases and J by 2 bases, and 6 bases separated the two germline ends. The CDR3 loop is CASSIRVTDTQYF. The CDR3 coding sequence is TGTGCCAGTAGTATCCGGGTCACAGATACGCAGTATTTT. Full variable domain (outside the CDR3, taken from reference TRBV19 and TRBJ2-3): DGGITQSPKYLFRKEGQNVTLSCEQNLNHDAMYWYRQDPGQGLRLIYYSQIVNDFQKGDIAEGYSVSREKKESFPLTVTSAQKNPTAFYLCASSIRVTDTQYFGPGTRLTVL.

This clonotype was picked up a small number of times. The chain carries TRBV20-1 and TRBJ2-1; 16 bases align to TRBD2. The CDR3 is made up of 16 amino acids. V lost 5 bases and J lost 5; bases outside the gene matches: 6. Per the germline V gene, CDR1 is DFQATT and CDR2 is SNEGSKA (reference sequence). The CDR3 spells CSAWGLAGGSNNEQFF. DNA of the CDR3: TGCAGTGCTTGGGGACTAGCGGGAGGGTCTAACAATGAGCAGTTCTTC.

This clonotype showed up just a few times. The chain carries TRBV2 and TRBJ2-5; D is undetermined. This CDR3 spans 12 amino acids. Trimming removed 8 bases from V and 2 bases from J, with 9 bases in between. Germline CDR1 and CDR2: SNHLY and FYNNEI. CDR3 protein: CASRLGQETQYF. CDR3 coding DNA: TGTGCCAGCCGGCTAGGACAAGAGACCCAGTACTTC. Variable domain in full (rest from reference TRBV2 and TRBJ2-5): EPEVTQTPSHQVTQMGQEVILRCVPISNHLYFYWYRQILGQKVEFLVSFYNNEISEKSEIFDDQFSVERPDGSNFTLKIRSTKLEDSAMYFCASRLGQETQYFGPGTRLLVL.